The 22 T cell receptor beta chains below all came from one sample that was sequenced in a study of T cell repertoires in aging, cancer and after chemotherapy. TRB rearrangements spanning V, D and J were amplified using mixed TRB-A/B primers. TCRdb passed the multiplex PCR reads through MiXCR, listing each CDR3 protein once. The sample gives just over 9,000 distinct CDR3 sequences, more than 20% of which show up once; roughly an eighth is in the top ten. The template was genomic DNA from peripheral blood, not RNA. Sequencing input: blood. The receptors shown here come from a human donor with a blood cancer. The donor label of this sample is uncertain.

The chain has TRBV6-5 and TRBJ1-1, with TRBD1 matching over 10 bases. Germline CDR1 and CDR2: MNHEY and SVGAGI. With V trimmed by 5 bases and J by 6 bases, 9 bases remained unmatched. The CDR3 sequence is 15 residues long. CDR3 nucleotide sequence: TGTGCCAGCAGTAGCCGGGACAGGGGAGTGGCTGAAGCTTTCTTT. Translated: CASSSRDRGVAEAFF.

This clonotype came up many times. The V gene is TRBV5-1, the J gene TRBJ2-3; perhaps D is TRBD1 or TRBD2 (6 bases each). This CDR3 comprises 15 residues. V was shortened by 2 bases and J by 5 bases, with 15 bases between the two germline ends. Germline lookup yields CDR1 SGHRS and CDR2 YFSETQ. DNA for the CDR3: TGCGCCAGCAGCTTAAACGGGAGAGGGGGAGATACGCAGTATTTT. This encodes CASSLNGRGGDTQYF.

By share, this clonotype counts as medium-sized. CDR3 region: CASSIAAGLPYEQYF. In DNA form, the CDR3 reads TGTGCCAGTAGTATCGCGGCGGGACTCCCCTACGAGCAGTACTTC. V and J are TRBV19 and TRBJ2-7, with D possibly matching TRBD2 (6 bases). This CDR3 comprises 15 residues. Trimming removed 3 bases at V and 2 bases at J, with 14 bases between. Germline V lookup: CDR1 LNHDA, CDR2 SQIVND (reference sequence).

V and J are TRBV30 and TRBJ1-1; D gene uncertain. This CDR3 spans 13 amino acids. Trimming cost V 8 bases and J 0 bases, with 13 bases left between them. Germline CDR1 is GTSNPN and CDR2 is SVGIG (reference sequence). The CDR3 bases are TGTGCCGGCCGTGTAGGGATGAACACTGAAGCTTTCTTT. Translated, it gives CAGRVGMNTEAFF.

Of note for this clonotype: A much more abundant neighbour one base away suggests this may be a read error. The CDR3 reads CASSVTGDSNQPQHF. In nucleotides, the CDR3 is TGTGCCAGTAGCGTAACAGGGGACAGCAATCAGCCCCAGCATTTT. V and J are TRBV19 and TRBJ1-5; 7 bases align to TRBD1. V lost 6 bases, J lost 1 base, and 6 bases stayed unmatched. The germline gives CDR1 LNHDA, CDR2 SQIVND (reference sequence). This CDR3 is 15 amino acids long.

As to this clonotype: A read error is possible here, since a much larger clone lies one base away. This chain links TRBV30 with TRBJ2-1; 10 bases agree with TRBD2. The germline CDR1 and CDR2 sequences are GTSNPN and SVGIG (reference sequence). The CDR3 is 15 residues long. J gave up 2 bases and V 5 bases, and 6 bases lay outside the gene matches. The CDR3 DNA follows: TGTGCCTGGTGGCTGGGACTAGCGACCTACAATGAGCAGTTCTTC. Translated: CAWWLGLATYNEQFF. Complete variable domain (other parts from reference TRBV30 and TRBJ2-1): SQTIHQWPATLVQPVGSPLSLECTVEGTSNPNLYWYRQAAGRGLQLLFYSVGIGQISSEVPQNLSASRPQDRQFILSSKKLLLSDSGFYLCAWWLGLATYNEQFFGPGTRLTVL.

The rearrangement uses TRBV6-5 and TRBJ2-3, with 10 bases fitting TRBD2. CDR1 is MNHEY, CDR2 SVGAGI, per germline. The trim removed 5 bases at V and 4 bases at J, leaving 12 bases unmatched. The CDR3 extends over 17 amino acids. This CDR3 is CASSTLRAGGPSDTQYF. CDR3 nucleotides: TGTGCCAGCAGTACCCTCCGAGCGGGAGGGCCATCAGATACGCAGTATTTT.

This clonotype is deemed medium-sized. The chain has TRBV19 and TRBJ1-5; maybe TRBD1 (6 bases). Looked up from germline, CDR1 is LNHDA and CDR2 is SQIVND (reference sequence). V was clipped by 5 bases and J by 5 bases, with 10 bases between them. The CDR3 length is 13 residues. In DNA form, the CDR3 reads TGTGCCAGTAGTTTGGACAGCTATCAGCCCCAGCATTTT. Translated, it gives CASSLDSYQPQHF.

This clonotype has ten or more counts. V and J are TRBV13 and TRBJ2-3, with D uncertain. Trimming took off 0 bases at V and 1 base at J, with 11 bases between the two ends. Germline V gives CDR1 PRHDT, CDR2 FYEKMQ (reference sequence). This CDR3 is built from 16 residues. The CDR3 nucleotides are TGTGCCAGCAGCTTAGGTAAAGCAGTCCGCACAGATACGCAGTATTTT. It is translated as CASSLGKAVRTDTQYF.

This clonotype was seen repeatedly, ten times or more. The rearrangement links TRBV7-6 to TRBJ1-3, with D hard to call. The CDR3 consists of 15 residues. Deletions cut 1 base from V and 0 bases from J, with 7 bases between. The germline CDR1 and CDR2 sequences are SGHVS and FNYEAQ. For the CDR3, the DNA is TGTGCCAGCAGCTTAGGGGATTACTCTGGAAACACCATATATTTT. Encoded protein: CASSLGDYSGNTIYF.

This clonotype qualifies as medium-sized. The chain links TRBV6-6 to TRBJ1-4, with D perhaps matching TRBD1 (6 bases). The CDR3 is made up of 15 amino acids. Germline CDR1 and CDR2: MNHNY and SVGAGI (reference sequence). V was clipped by 2 bases and J by 8 bases, with 15 bases between them. CDR3 protein: CASSYLQGGDEKLFF. The DNA of the CDR3 is TGTGCCAGCAGTTACCTACAGGGAGGGGACGAAAAACTGTTTTTT.

By sample share, this clonotype is medium-sized. This chain uses TRBV5-6 with TRBJ2-1; D gene uncertain. The germline V and J ends were trimmed by 4 bases and 4 bases, with 21 bases remaining between them. The CDR3 runs to 17 residues. Germline V lookup: CDR1 SGHDT, CDR2 YYEEEE. CDR3 DNA: TGTGCCAGCAGCCCGGAGCCCGACGGAGTGGGTTACAATGAGCAGTTCTTC. Residues: CASSPEPDGVGYNEQFF.

This clonotype was observed a few times. The rearrangement uses TRBV30 and TRBJ1-3, with unresolved D. The V end was cut by 0 bases, the J end by 3 bases, with 9 bases between. This CDR3 spans 14 amino acids. Per the germline V gene, CDR1 is GTSNPN and CDR2 is SVGIG (reference sequence). The CDR3 spells CAWSVEGVGNTIYF. CDR3 bases: TGTGCCTGGAGTGTAGAGGGCGTTGGAAACACCATATATTTT.

The chain uses TRBV5-1 and TRBJ2-5; 7 nucleotides match TRBD2. Germline V gives CDR1 SGHRS, CDR2 YFSETQ. The CDR3 totals 15 residues. After removal of 3 bases from V and 5 bases from J, the junction contained 10 bases not matched to a gene. CDR3 DNA sequence: TGCGCCAGCAGCTCCGACGGACTAGGGGATGAGACCCAGTACTTC. Translated: CASSSDGLGDETQYF. Supplemented by reference TRBV5-1 and TRBJ2-5, the full variable domain reads KAGVTQTPRYLIKTRGQQVTLSCSPISGHRSVSWYQQTPGQGLQFLFEYFSETQRNKGNFPGRFSGRQFSNSRSEMNVSTLELGDSALYLCASSSDGLGDETQYFGPGTRLLVL.

Judged by abundance, this clonotype is medium-sized. The chain is built from TRBV27 and TRBJ2-3, with 11 bases identical to TRBD2. The V gene's germline CDR1 is MNHEY and CDR2 SMNVEV (reference sequence). The junction had 7 bases not matched to a gene; V was cut back by 7 bases and J by 10 bases. The CDR3 spans 13 residues. The CDR3 is CASKLAGESPQYF. The CDR3 DNA is TGTGCCAGCAAACTAGCGGGAGAGAGTCCGCAGTATTTT.

This clonotype qualifies as medium-sized (0.01 to 0.1%). The V gene is TRBV27, the J gene TRBJ2-3, with 12 bases matching TRBD2. From germline, CDR1 is MNHEY and CDR2 SMNVEV (reference sequence). Unmatched junction bases numbered 8, after V lost 4 bases and J lost 6 bases. The CDR3 totals 16 residues. This CDR3 reads CASSSPLAGGVDTQYF. The CDR3 DNA follows: TGTGCCAGCAGTTCTCCCCTAGCGGGAGGGGTGGATACGCAGTATTTT.

On this clonotype: A clone one base away is much larger, so this may be a read error. V and J are TRBV6-5 and TRBJ2-1, with 10 bases matching TRBD2. Germline V gives CDR1 MNHEY, CDR2 SVGAGI. This CDR3 region has 15 residues. Written as DNA, the CDR3 is TGTACCAGCAGATCCGGACTAGCGGCGTACAATGAGCAGTTCTTC. The encoded protein is CTSRSGLAAYNEQFF.

This clonotype is labeled as medium-sized (0.01 to 0.1%). V is TRBV6-5 and J is TRBJ2-1; either TRBD1 or TRBD2 may fit D (5 bases each). The CDR3 sequence is 12 residues long. Looked up from germline, CDR1 is MNHEY and CDR2 is SVGAGI. Trimming took 6 bases from V and 7 from J, leaving 10 bases between them. The CDR3: CASSRGENEQFF. CDR3 in DNA: TGTGCCAGCAGCCGAGGGGAGAATGAGCAGTTCTTC.

The table lists this clonotype with a few counts. V usage is TRBV20-1 and J usage is TRBJ2-1; unclear D gene. The CDR3 loop spans 11 amino acids. Trimming pared 6 bases from V and 8 bases from J, leaving 11 bases between. Germline CDR1 and CDR2: DFQATT and SNEGSKA (reference sequence). DNA for the CDR3: TGCAGTGCCGAGACGAAAGATGAGCAGTTCTTC. Encoded protein: CSAETKDEQFF.

Here the CDR3 DNA reads TGTGCCAGCAGTTCACCAGTTCGCTCCTACGAGCAGTACTTC. Protein product: CASSSPVRSYEQYF. This sequence joins TRBV6-5 and TRBJ2-7; no reliable D call. The CDR3 is made up of 14 amino acids. Looked up from germline, CDR1 is MNHEY and CDR2 is SVGAGI. Trimming pared 4 bases from V and 0 bases from J, leaving 10 bases between.

By sample share, this clonotype is medium-sized (0.01 to 0.1%). J is TRBJ2-3 and V is TRBV18; no definite D call. V was trimmed by 6 bases and J by 1 base, leaving 2 bases between them. From germline, CDR1 is KGHSH and CDR2 LQKENI. This CDR3 has 11 residues. This chain's CDR3 is CASSRTDTQYF. The CDR3 nucleotides are TGTGCCAGCTCCCGCACAGATACGCAGTATTTT.

This sequence joins TRBV5-6 and TRBJ1-1; weak D call: TRBD1 (5 bases). The CDR3 contains 15 residues. V was cut by 4 bases and J by 0 bases, with 13 bases left in between. Germline CDR1 SGHDT, CDR2 YYEEEE. This chain's CDR3 is CASSPNLGVNTEAFF. The CDR3 nucleotides read TGTGCCAGCAGCCCCAACCTGGGGGTGAACACTGAAGCTTTCTTT.